This TCR beta chain was found in a study of early T cells in non-severe SARS-CoV-2 infection. Looked up from germline, CDR1 is SEHNR and CDR2 is FQNEAQ (reference sequence). The CDR3 extends over 16 amino acids. J lost 3 bases, V lost 5 bases, and 6 bases had no gene match. Separate cDNA molecules each had unique molecular identifiers attached to them. TCRdb itself ran the 5' RACE reads through MiXCR, one entry per CDR3 protein. There are 60,000 to 75,000 distinct CDR3 sequences in the sample; over 10% occur only once, and 5.5% to 6% lies in the top ten. This clonotype was counted a few times. The chain joins TRBV7-9 to TRBJ2-3, with 12 bases identical to TRBD2. Sequences were derived from whole blood, sampled at baseline. This receptor was obtained from an adult who was a healthcare worker with PCR-confirmed SARS-CoV-2 infection or an uninfected control (not recorded which). In DNA, the CDR3 is TGTGCCAGCAGCACCCTGACTAGCGGGAGTACAGATACGCAGTATTTT. It translates to CASSTLTSGSTDTQYF. The full variable domain, rest sourced from reference TRBV7-9 and TRBJ2-3, is DTGVSQNPRHKITKRGQNVTFRCDPISEHNRLYWYRQTLGQGPEFLTYFQNEAQLEKSRLLSDRFSAERPKGSFSTLEIQRTEQGDSAMYLCASSTLTSGSTDTQYFGPGTRLTVL.